Below are 27 T cell receptor beta chains sequenced from a single sample in a study of cytomegalovirus exposure and HLA in healthy donors. The PCR contained 60 Vbeta and 13 Jbeta primers. TCRdb's copy holds only in-frame clones and misses some; the assay was immunoSEQ multiplex PCR. The repertoire holds almost 90,000 clones, with less than 85% as singletons. Sequences were obtained from PBMCs. The source of these receptors is a man in his forties in good health and CMV-seropositive.

This clone has a handful of counts. V and J are TRBV11-2 and TRBJ2-7; the match to TRBD2 covers 14 bases. With 3 bases clipped from V and 7 bases from J, the junction kept 5 bases outside the gene matches. Per the germline V gene, CDR1 is SGHAT and CDR2 is FQNNGV. This CDR3 has 15 amino acids. The CDR3 loop is CASSLGTSGRGEQYF. In DNA form, the CDR3 reads TGTGCCAGCAGCTTGGGGACTAGCGGGAGAGGAGAGCAGTACTTC.

V gene TRBV6-5 combines with J gene TRBJ1-1; TRBD1 is a possible D gene (5 bases). V dropped 7 bases and J dropped 6 bases, with 18 bases sitting between them. Germline CDR1 reads MNHEY; CDR2 reads SVGAGI. This CDR3 comprises 14 residues. The CDR3 is CASNPLGGYSEAFF. CDR3 DNA: TGTGCCAGCAATCCTCTGGGGGGGTACTCTGAAGCTTTCTTT.

The chain has TRBV19 and TRBJ2-3; possible D gene TRBD1, 6 bases. Germline V lookup: CDR1 LNHDA, CDR2 SQIVND (reference sequence). The V end was cut by 6 bases, the J end by 3 bases, with 13 bases between. The CDR3 length is 14 residues. In DNA, the CDR3 is TGTGCCAGTAGACAGGGCTGGAGGACAGATACGCAGTATTTT. It translates to CASRQGWRTDTQYF.

This clone was observed once. V usage is TRBV6-6 and J usage is TRBJ2-1; weak D call: TRBD1 (6 bases). Germline V gives CDR1 MNHNY, CDR2 SVGAGI (reference sequence). V dropped 5 bases and J dropped 7 bases, with 9 bases sitting between them. The CDR3 is 12 amino acids. In nucleotides, the CDR3 is TGTGCCAGCAGTACCCAGGGGAATGAGCAGTTCTTC. Translated, it gives CASSTQGNEQFF.

By its share, this clone is medium-sized (0.01 to 0.1%). V gene TRBV6-6 combines with J gene TRBJ1-1; D perhaps matches TRBD1 (5 bases). Germline V gene sequence: CDR1 MNHNY, CDR2 SVGAGI (reference sequence). V was cut by 6 bases and J by 4 bases, with 12 bases left in between. The CDR3 is made up of 13 amino acids. The CDR3 loop is CASSPGGFTEAFF. CDR3 nucleotides: TGTGCCAGCAGCCCGGGGGGGTTCACTGAAGCTTTCTTT.

The rearrangement links TRBV19 to TRBJ1-1, with 7 bases identical to TRBD1. CDR3 size: 14 residues. V lost 4 bases to trimming and J lost 5 bases; unmatched junction nucleotides: 7. Germline assignment: CDR1 LNHDA and CDR2 SQIVND (reference sequence). The CDR3 protein is CASSSRQGWTEAFF. DNA of the CDR3: TGTGCCAGTAGTAGCCGACAGGGTTGGACTGAAGCTTTCTTT.

This chain uses TRBV15 with TRBJ1-4; D gene unclear. Trimming left V 1 base short and J 5 bases short, with 14 bases between. Germline values: CDR1 LNHNV, CDR2 YYDKDF (reference sequence). There are 16 residues in the CDR3. CDR3 nucleotide sequence: TGTGCCACCAGCAGAGTTCTGTTCGGGGAAAATGAAAAACTGTTTTTT. This translates into CATSRVLFGENEKLFF. Combining the CDR3 with reference TRBV15 and TRBJ1-4 gives the whole variable domain DAMVIQNPRYQVTQFGKPVTLSCSQTLNHNVMYWYQQKSSQAPKLLFHYYDKDFNNEADTPDNFQSRRPNTSFCFLDIRSPGLGDTAMYLCATSRVLFGENEKLFFGSGTQLSVL.

The genes are TRBV6-5 and TRBJ2-7; 10 bases match TRBD1. Per germline, CDR1 MNHEY and CDR2 SVGAGI. The CDR3 spans 12 residues. Germline trimming cut 11 bases from V and 6 bases from J; bases unmatched to any gene: 7. This CDR3 reads CASLGTGAEQYF. The CDR3 nucleotides are TGTGCCTCCCTGGGGACAGGGGCCGAGCAGTACTTC.

The V call is TRBV5-1, the J call TRBJ2-7; 8 positions agree with TRBD1. The CDR3 is made up of 15 amino acids. The J segment lost 1 base and the V segment lost 2 bases, leaving 5 bases of the junction unmatched. Germline loops: CDR1 SGHRS, CDR2 YFSETQ. CDR3 in DNA: TGCGCCAGCAGCTTTATCGGACAGGGATCCTACGAGCAGTACTTC. It encodes CASSFIGQGSYEQYF.

This sequence joins TRBV11-2 and TRBJ1-1; D perhaps matches TRBD1 (6 bases). This CDR3 has 14 residues. Trimming cost V 4 bases and J 7 bases, with 16 bases left between them. Germline CDR1 SGHAT, CDR2 FQNNGV. The CDR3 bases are TGTGCCAGCAGCTCACCGATAGGGGGGGGTGAAGCTTTCTTT. Translating gives CASSSPIGGGEAFF.

V and J are TRBV15 and TRBJ1-4; the D gene is possibly TRBD1 (5 bases). This CDR3 contains 15 residues. Trimming shortened V by 0 bases and J by 8 bases, and 13 bases separated the two germline ends. CDR1 is LNHNV, CDR2 YYDKDF, per germline (reference sequence). The CDR3 nucleotides are TGTGCCACCAGCAGAGATGGGTCAGGGAACGAAAAACTGTTTTTT. Its protein is CATSRDGSGNEKLFF.

V is TRBV19 and J is TRBJ2-3; D possibly corresponds to TRBD2 (7 bases). V was cut by 8 bases and J by 1 base, with 13 bases left in between. This CDR3 has 14 residues. Germline V gives CDR1 LNHDA, CDR2 SQIVND (reference sequence). CDR3 sequence: CASLPRGRTDTQYF. The CDR3 DNA is TGTGCCAGTCTCCCGCGGGGGCGCACAGATACGCAGTATTTT. The full variable domain, rest sourced from reference TRBV19 and TRBJ2-3, is DGGITQSPKYLFRKEGQNVTLSCEQNLNHDAMYWYRQDPGQGLRLIYYSQIVNDFQKGDIAEGYSVSREKKESFPLTVTSAQKNPTAFYLCASLPRGRTDTQYFGPGTRLTVL.

This clone was observed once. The rearrangement links TRBV7-2 to TRBJ2-5; the D is unclear. In germline, CDR1 is SGHTA, CDR2 FQGNSA. V shed 4 bases and J shed 4 bases, with 16 bases lying between them. The CDR3 contains 15 residues. CDR3 region: CASSSTISKRETQYF. The CDR3 DNA follows: TGTGCCAGCAGCTCAACTATTTCAAAACGAGAGACCCAGTACTTC.

This chain connects TRBV2 to TRBJ2-7, with 7 bases fitting TRBD1. This CDR3 contains 16 residues. Germline V gene lookup returns CDR1 SNHLY and CDR2 FYNNEI. After removal of 2 bases from V and 6 bases from J, the junction contained 13 bases not matched to a gene. CDR3: CASSETPDRVDGEQYF. The CDR3 bases are TGTGCCAGCAGTGAAACCCCAGACAGGGTCGACGGCGAGCAGTACTTC.

J is TRBJ2-2 and V is TRBV4-2; D uncertain. Trimming removed 4 bases at V and 2 bases at J, with 8 bases between. Germline lookup yields CDR1 LGHNA and CDR2 YNFKEQ. This CDR3 has 14 amino acids. In DNA form, the CDR3 reads TGTGCCAGCAGCCCCGACTCCAACACCGGGGAGCTGTTTTTT. Translating gives CASSPDSNTGELFF.

The chain recombines TRBV28 with TRBJ2-1; D is perhaps TRBD2 (5 bases). The CDR3 is 11 residues long. Germline-derived CDR1 and CDR2 are MDHEN and SYDVKM. V was shortened by 2 bases and J by 14 bases, with 10 bases between the two germline ends. In nucleotides, the CDR3 is TGTGCCAGCAGTTTAGCGGGCGGAAAGTTCTTC. This gives the protein CASSLAGGKFF.

The V call is TRBV7-9, the J call TRBJ1-6; 8 bases align to TRBD1. Per the germline V gene, CDR1 is SEHNR and CDR2 is FQNEAQ (reference sequence). The V and J ends lost 5 bases and 9 bases, in that order; junction bases with no gene match: 9. This CDR3 is built from 15 residues. CDR3 in DNA: TGTGCCAGCAGCCGATCCGGACAGGGATTTTCACCCCTCCACTTT. Translated, it gives CASSRSGQGFSPLHF.

J is TRBJ2-5 and V is TRBV7-2; 11 nucleotides agree with TRBD2. This CDR3 is 17 amino acids long. The V and J ends lost 5 bases and 4 bases, in that order; junction bases with no gene match: 12. The germline CDR1 and CDR2 sequences are SGHTA and FQGNSA. CDR3 DNA: TGTGCCAGCAGCCCCTTAGCGGGGGGGCCGTTTCGAGAGACCCAGTACTTC. This codes for CASSPLAGGPFRETQYF.

The chain is built from TRBV5-1 and TRBJ1-2, with D possibly TRBD1 on 5 matching bases. Germline CDR1 is SGHRS and CDR2 is YFSETQ. Deletions cut 0 bases from V and 4 bases from J, with 13 bases between. This CDR3 is built from 15 residues. The CDR3 DNA is TGCGCCAGCAGCTTGGCCCAGACAGACCTCTATGGCTACACCTTC. It yields the protein CASSLAQTDLYGYTF.

The chain recombines TRBV7-3 with TRBJ2-3, with 9 bases lining up with TRBD2. CDR3 length equals 16 residues. The junction had 5 bases not matched to a gene; V was cut back by 1 base and J by 3 bases. Germline V CDR1 and CDR2: SGHTA, FQGTGA. The CDR3 DNA follows: TGTGCCAGCAGCTTAATGGCGGGGGGGCCGACAGATACGCAGTATTTT. Encoded protein: CASSLMAGGPTDTQYF.

V usage is TRBV18 and J usage is TRBJ2-5, with D tentatively TRBD1 (6 bases). The V gene's germline CDR1 is KGHSH and CDR2 LQKENI. CDR3 length: 15 residues. Trimming pared 0 bases from V and 0 bases from J, leaving 8 bases between. In DNA, the CDR3 is TGTGCCAGCTCACCACCTCAGGGGAACCAAGAGACCCAGTACTTC. It translates to CASSPPQGNQETQYF.

CDR3 DNA sequence: TGCGCCAGCAGCCCGGGACACAAGAACACTGAAGCTTTCTTT. It codes for CASSPGHKNTEAFF. The chain employs TRBV5-1 and TRBJ1-1, with D possibly matching TRBD1 (6 bases). V lost 4 bases, J lost 1 base, and 11 bases lay in between. CDR1 is SGHRS, CDR2 YFSETQ, per germline. The CDR3 contains 14 residues. Full variable domain (missing parts from reference TRBV5-1 and TRBJ1-1): KAGVTQTPRYLIKTRGQQVTLSCSPISGHRSVSWYQQTPGQGLQFLFEYFSETQRNKGNFPGRFSGRQFSNSRSEMNVSTLELGDSALYLCASSPGHKNTEAFFGQGTRLTVV.

The chain links TRBV5-4 to TRBJ2-1; D is ambiguous. V dropped 7 bases and J dropped 0 bases, with 8 bases sitting between them. Germline CDR1 reads SGHNT; CDR2 reads YYREEE (reference sequence). The CDR3 runs 13 residues. CDR3 sequence: CASSSGSYNEQFF. In nucleotides, the CDR3 is TGTGCCAGCTCCTCAGGCTCCTACAATGAGCAGTTCTTC. The full variable domain, its missing parts supplied by reference TRBV5-4 and TRBJ2-1, is ETGVTQSPTHLIKTRGQQVTLRCSSQSGHNTVSWYQQALGQGPQFIFQYYREEENGRGNFPPRFSGLQFPNYSSELNVNALELDDSALYLCASSSGSYNEQFFGPGTRLTVL.

The chain links TRBV5-6 to TRBJ2-5; D is unresolved. Per germline, CDR1 SGHDT and CDR2 YYEEEE. This CDR3 spans 14 amino acids. Deletions cut 0 bases from V and 5 bases from J, with 11 bases between. The CDR3 DNA reads TGTGCCAGCAGCTTGGGCGGCAGTCGGGAGACCCAGTACTTC. It encodes CASSLGGSRETQYF.

V and J are TRBV7-2 and TRBJ2-5; D might be TRBD1 (6 bases). Germline V gives CDR1 SGHTA, CDR2 FQGNSA. V was clipped by 3 bases and J by 5 bases, with 13 bases between them. The CDR3 consists of 14 residues. The CDR3 reads CASSFARGSETQYF. The CDR3 DNA reads as TGTGCCAGCAGCTTCGCTAGGGGGTCCGAGACCCAGTACTTC. Based on the CDR3 plus reference TRBV7-2 and TRBJ2-5, the full variable domain is GAGVSQSPSNKVTEKGKDVELRCDPISGHTALYWYRQSLGQGLEFLIYFQGNSAPDKSGLPSDRFSAERTGGSVSTLTIQRTQQEDSAVYLCASSFARGSETQYFGPGTRLLVL.

The rearrangement links TRBV7-9 to TRBJ1-1; D is ambiguous. CDR1 and CDR2 from the germline V gene are SEHNR and FQNEAQ (reference sequence). This CDR3 spans 12 amino acids. V was clipped by 3 bases and J by 7 bases, with 9 bases between them. In DNA form, the CDR3 reads TGTGCCAGCAGCTTGGGCCTGGATGAAGCTTTCTTT. Its translation is CASSLGLDEAFF.

The chain recombines TRBV11-2 with TRBJ2-2; a weak D match, TRBD2 (6 bases). V shed 7 bases and J shed 4 bases, with 16 bases lying between them. Germline CDR1 is SGHAT and CDR2 is FQNNGV. The CDR3 length is 15 residues. CDR3 amino acids: CASTTGTGLTGELFF. CDR3 bases: TGTGCCAGCACAACCGGGACGGGACTCACCGGGGAGCTGTTTTTT.